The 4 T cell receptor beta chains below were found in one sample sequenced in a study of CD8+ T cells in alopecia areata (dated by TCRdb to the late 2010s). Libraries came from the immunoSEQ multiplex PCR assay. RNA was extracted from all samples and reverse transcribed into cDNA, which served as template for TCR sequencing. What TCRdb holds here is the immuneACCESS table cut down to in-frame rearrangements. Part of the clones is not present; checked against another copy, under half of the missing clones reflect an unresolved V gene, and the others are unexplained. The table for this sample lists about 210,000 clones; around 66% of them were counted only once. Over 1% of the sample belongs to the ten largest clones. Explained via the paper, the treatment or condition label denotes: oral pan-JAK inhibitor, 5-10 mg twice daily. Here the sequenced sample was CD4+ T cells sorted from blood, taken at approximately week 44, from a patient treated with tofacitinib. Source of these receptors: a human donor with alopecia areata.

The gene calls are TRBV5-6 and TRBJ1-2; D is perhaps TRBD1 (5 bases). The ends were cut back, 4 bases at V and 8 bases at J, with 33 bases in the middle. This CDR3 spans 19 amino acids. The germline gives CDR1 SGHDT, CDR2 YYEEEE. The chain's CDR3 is CASSNFAGTSPKRPWGYTF. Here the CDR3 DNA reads TGTGCCAGCAGCAACTTTGCGGGGACTAGTCCAAAGAGGCCGTGGGGCTACACCTTC.

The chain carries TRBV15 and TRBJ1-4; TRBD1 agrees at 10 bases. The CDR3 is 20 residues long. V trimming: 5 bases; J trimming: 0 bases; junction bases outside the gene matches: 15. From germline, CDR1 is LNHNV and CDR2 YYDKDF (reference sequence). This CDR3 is CATSPDRGSGQGSTNEKLFF. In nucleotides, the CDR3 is TGTGCCACCAGCCCGGATCGGGGATCGGGACAGGGGTCAACTAATGAAAAACTGTTTTTT. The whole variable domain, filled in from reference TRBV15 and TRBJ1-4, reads DAMVIQNPRYQVTQFGKPVTLSCSQTLNHNVMYWYQQKSSQAPKLLFHYYDKDFNNEADTPDNFQSRRPNTSFCFLDIRSPGLGDTAMYLCATSPDRGSGQGSTNEKLFFGSGTQLSVL.

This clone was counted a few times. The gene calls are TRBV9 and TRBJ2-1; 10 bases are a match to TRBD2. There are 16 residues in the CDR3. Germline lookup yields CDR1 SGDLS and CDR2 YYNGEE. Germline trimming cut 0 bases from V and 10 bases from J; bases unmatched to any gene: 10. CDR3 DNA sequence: TGTGCCAGCAGCGTAGACTCTAGCGGGGGAGGAGGAGAGCAGTTCTTC. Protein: CASSVDSSGGGGEQFF.

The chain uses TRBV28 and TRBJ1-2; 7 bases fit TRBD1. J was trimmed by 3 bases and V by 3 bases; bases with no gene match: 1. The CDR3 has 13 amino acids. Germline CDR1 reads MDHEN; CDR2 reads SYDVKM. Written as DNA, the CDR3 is TGTGCCAGCAGTTTTGGGACAGACTATGGCTACACCTTC. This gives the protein CASSFGTDYGYTF.